These 5 T cell receptor beta chains originate from one sample sequenced in a study of blood T cell repertoires in COVID-19. Method: immunoSEQ multiplex PCR; TCRdb's copy keeps in-frame clones and lacks some. Of a few hundred thousand clones in the sample, 70% to 90% are singletons; the top ten hold over 10%. The sequenced sample consisted of peripheral blood. These receptors were collected from a human donor in a cohort sampled during active COVID-19.

This sequence joins TRBV5-1 and TRBJ2-1; 8 bases line up with TRBD1. This CDR3 has 14 residues. CDR1 is SGHRS, CDR2 YFSETQ, per germline. With 0 bases clipped from V and 6 bases from J, the junction kept 2 bases outside the gene matches. The CDR3 here is CASSLATGGNEQFF. Here the CDR3 DNA reads TGCGCCAGCAGCTTGGCCACAGGGGGCAATGAGCAGTTCTTC. Complete variable domain (other parts from reference TRBV5-1 and TRBJ2-1): KAGVTQTPRYLIKTRGQQVTLSCSPISGHRSVSWYQQTPGQGLQFLFEYFSETQRNKGNFPGRFSGRQFSNSRSEMNVSTLELGDSALYLCASSLATGGNEQFFGPGTRLTVL.

This clone was observed a few times. The CDR3 region is CASSPPGPRGTQYF. The CDR3 DNA reads as TGCGCCAGCAGCCCTCCCGGGCCTCGGGGGACCCAGTACTTC. This chain connects TRBV4-1 to TRBJ2-5; possible D gene TRBD2, 5 bases. Deletions cut 4 bases from V and 7 bases from J, with 16 bases between. Germline assignment: CDR1 MGHRA and CDR2 YSYEKL. There are 14 residues in the CDR3.

V and J are TRBV12-3 or TRBV12-4 and TRBJ1-1; possibly TRBD1 for D (6 bases). The CDR3 is made up of 12 amino acids. The germline V and J ends were trimmed by 7 bases and 4 bases, with 10 bases remaining between them. CDR3 sequence reads: CASMGAGTEAFF. In DNA, the CDR3 is TGTGCCAGCATGGGGGCGGGCACTGAAGCTTTCTTT.

The CDR3 DNA follows: TGTGCCAGCAGCTTAGATAGCGGGAGGGCCCGTGAGTTCTTC. Residues: CASSLDSGRAREFF. V usage is TRBV7-9 and J usage is TRBJ2-1, with TRBD2 matching over 11 bases. The CDR3 extends over 14 amino acids. Germline V lookup: CDR1 SEHNR, CDR2 FQNEAQ (reference sequence). Trimming took 1 base from V and 14 from J; bases not matched to a gene: 7.

J is TRBJ1-1 and V is TRBV6-5; the match to TRBD1 covers 11 bases. The junction had 6 bases not matched to a gene; V was cut back by 6 bases and J by 3 bases. Germline CDR1 is MNHEY and CDR2 is SVGAGI. This CDR3 has 15 residues. The CDR3 sequence: CASSYTGQGDTEAFF. In DNA, the CDR3 is TGTGCCAGCAGCTATACGGGACAGGGGGACACTGAAGCTTTCTTT.